The 30 T cell receptor beta chains below all came from one sample that was sequenced in a study of CD4 T cells in relation to SARS-CoV-2 and coronaviruses (dated by TCRdb to 2020 to 2023). CD4+ T cells from unexposed donors were collected before the COVID-19 pandemic (2011-2018). After less than 13 days of culture, CD4+ T cells were isolated with the EasySep CD4+ T cell isolation kit. The receptor library was made with the immunoSEQ multiplex PCR assay. The source is immuneACCESS, and TCRdb retained only in-frame sequences with V and J called. Part of the clones is not carried over; for the studies checked, unresolved V genes explain less than half of this, and the remainder is unexplained. The sample table shows tens of thousands of clones, and 65% to 80% are seen once. Roughly 16% of the sample is in the top ten clones. No antigen is known for these receptors. Material for sequencing was CD4+ T cells from PBMCs, cultured in vitro. The origin of the receptors is a human donor in good health.

V is TRBV2 and J is TRBJ1-5; 7 bases are a match to TRBD1. The CDR3 has 15 residues. Trimming at V came to 5 bases and at J to 2 bases, leaving 6 bases not matched to a gene. Looked up from germline, CDR1 is SNHLY and CDR2 is FYNNEI. CDR3 amino acids: CASSLDRRRNQPQHF. The CDR3 DNA reads as TGTGCCAGCAGTTTGGACAGGCGGCGCAATCAGCCCCAGCATTTT.

The CDR3 loop is CATATRIGTSLGNEQFF. CDR3 DNA: TGTGCCACCGCAACAAGAATCGGGACTAGCCTGGGGAATGAGCAGTTCTTC. V usage is TRBV24-1 and J usage is TRBJ2-1; the match to TRBD2 covers 9 bases. CDR1 is KGHDR and CDR2 is SFDVKD in the germline V gene. The CDR3 runs 17 residues. The J segment lost 7 bases and the V segment lost 9 bases, leaving 18 bases of the junction unmatched.

The V gene is TRBV9, the J gene TRBJ2-1, with 7 positions matching TRBD2. The CDR3 has 15 amino acids. CDR1 is SGDLS and CDR2 is YYNGEE in the germline V gene. The junction had 4 bases not matched to a gene; V was cut back by 0 bases and J by 4 bases. CDR3: CASSVASGAYNEQFF. CDR3 bases: TGTGCCAGCAGCGTAGCGAGCGGGGCTTACAATGAGCAGTTCTTC. Based on the CDR3 plus reference TRBV9 and TRBJ2-1, the full variable domain is DSGVTQTPKHLITATGQRVTLRCSPRSGDLSVYWYQQSLDQGLQFLIQYYNGEERAKGNILERFSAQQFPDLHSELNLSSLELGDSALYFCASSVASGAYNEQFFGPGTRLTVL.

The DNA for the CDR3 is TGTGCCAGTAGTATGATGGGACAGGGGAGAGAGACCCAGTACTTC. This sequence encodes CASSMMGQGRETQYF. The chain has TRBV19 and TRBJ2-5, with 10 bases that match TRBD1. The V and J ends lost 3 bases and 4 bases, in that order; junction bases with no gene match: 5. The CDR3 is 15 amino acids. The V gene's germline CDR1 is LNHDA and CDR2 SQIVND (reference sequence).

This clone was detected a few times. The genes are TRBV7-4 and TRBJ1-1; 9 nucleotides line up with TRBD1. The trim removed 6 bases at V and 2 bases at J, leaving 16 bases unmatched. The CDR3 sequence is 18 residues long. The germline gives CDR1 SGHVT, CDR2 SQSDAQ. The CDR3 region is CASRRPRDRVSRNTEAFF. In DNA, the CDR3 is TGTGCCAGCAGGAGACCTCGGGACAGGGTCTCCCGAAACACTGAAGCTTTCTTT. The full variable domain, with the rest looked up from reference TRBV7-4 and TRBJ1-1, is GAGVSQSPRYKVAKRGRDVALRCDSISGHVTLYWYRQTLGQGSEVLTYSQSDAQRDKSGRPSGRFSAERPERSVSTLKIQRTEQGDSAVYLCASRRPRDRVSRNTEAFFGQGTRLTVV.

The chain employs TRBV5-4 and TRBJ1-6; 7 bases agree with TRBD1. V shed 0 bases and J 1 base; nucleotides not matched to a gene: 7. The CDR3 has 18 residues. Germline V gives CDR1 SGHNT, CDR2 YYREEE (reference sequence). Here the CDR3 DNA reads TGTGCCAGCAGCTTGGGGGGGGACAGCTCTTCCTATAATTCACCCCTCCACTTT. It is translated as CASSLGGDSSSYNSPLHF.

This clone was seen more than once but under ten times. The chain joins TRBV3-1 (or the pseudogene TRBV3-2) to TRBJ2-7; D unresolved. Germline V gene lookup returns CDR1 LGHDT and CDR2 YNNKEL (reference sequence). The CDR3 is 13 amino acids. V lost 6 bases to trimming and J lost 2 bases, with 11 bases between them. DNA for the CDR3: TGTGCCAGCAGTGCCATAGGGCCCTACGAGCAGTACTTC. This translates into CASSAIGPYEQYF.

The chain couples TRBV6-1 to TRBJ2-6, with unresolved D. CDR1 is MNHNS, CDR2 SASEGT, per germline. The V gene lost 7 bases and the J gene lost 1 base, with 11 bases spanning the gap. This CDR3 has 15 residues. The CDR3, as DNA: TGTGCCAGCATCCCTTTTGGGTCTGGGGCCAACGTCCTGACTTTC. Translating gives CASIPFGSGANVLTF.

V usage is TRBV7-9 and J usage is TRBJ2-2; the D gene is possibly TRBD1 (5 bases). The CDR3 is made up of 16 amino acids. The V gene's germline CDR1 is SEHNR and CDR2 FQNEAQ (reference sequence). Trimming shortened V by 1 base and J by 0 bases, and 9 bases separated the two germline ends. The CDR3 region has the DNA TGTGCCAGCAGCTTAGTCCCAGGGCCGAACACCGGGGAGCTGTTTTTT. Translated, it gives CASSLVPGPNTGELFF.

V is TRBV27 and J is TRBJ1-2, with TRBD1 as a possible D gene (6 bases). Trimming took 6 bases from V and 0 from J, leaving 23 bases between them. Germline CDR1 reads MNHEY; CDR2 reads SMNVEV (reference sequence). The CDR3 extends over 18 amino acids. In DNA form, the CDR3 reads TGTGCCAGCAGGGGTTCGCCCACCCAGGGGTCCCCTAACTATGGCTACACCTTC. Translating it yields CASRGSPTQGSPNYGYTF.

The chain joins TRBV3-1 (or the pseudogene TRBV3-2) to TRBJ2-1; 11 positions match TRBD2. The CDR3 consists of 15 residues. CDR1 and CDR2 (germline): LGHDT, YNNKEL (reference sequence). V trimming: 4 bases; J trimming: 7 bases; junction bases outside the gene matches: 6. The DNA of the CDR3 is TGTGCCAGCAGCCGATCACTAGCGGGAGAGAATGAGCAGTTCTTC. It translates to CASSRSLAGENEQFF.

V is TRBV10-1 and J is TRBJ2-1, with 10 bases matching TRBD2. V lost 9 bases, J lost 4 bases, and 6 bases stayed unmatched. The CDR3 consists of 14 residues. Germline lookup yields CDR1 WNHNN and CDR2 SYGVQD (reference sequence). CDR3 in amino acids: CASLSGRGYNEQFF. The DNA for the CDR3 is TGCGCCAGTCTGAGCGGGAGGGGTTACAATGAGCAGTTCTTC.

V gene TRBV19 combines with J gene TRBJ2-7; TRBD1 aligns across 7 bases. Germline CDR1 reads LNHDA; CDR2 reads SQIVND (reference sequence). J was trimmed by 0 bases and V by 2 bases; bases with no gene match: 4. This CDR3 spans 15 amino acids. The CDR3 nucleotides read TGTGCCAGTAGTATACAGACAGGGCTCTCCTACGAGCAGTACTTC. It is translated as CASSIQTGLSYEQYF.

The chain employs TRBV12-3 or TRBV12-4 and TRBJ2-7; D unclear. V gave up 7 bases and J gave up 7 bases, with 11 bases separating them. CDR3 length: 11 amino acids. The DNA of the CDR3 is TGTGCCAGCACCCTTGGTAAGGAGCAGTACTTC. Protein sequence: CASTLGKEQYF.

The rearrangement links TRBV5-1 to TRBJ2-7; weak D call: TRBD1 (5 bases). Trimming removed 0 bases at V and 6 bases at J, with 13 bases between. CDR3 size: 14 residues. Germline V gives CDR1 SGHRS, CDR2 YFSETQ. DNA for the CDR3: TGCGCCAGCAGCTTGGCCAGGGCTGGCGGCGAGCAGTACTTC. Its translation is CASSLARAGGEQYF.

The V and J genes are TRBV4-1 and TRBJ2-2, with 7 nucleotides matching TRBD1. This CDR3 is built from 17 residues. Trimming took 1 base from V and 6 from J; bases not matched to a gene: 11. The germline CDR1 and CDR2 sequences are MGHRA and YSYEKL. The CDR3 reads CASSQGPGQFFSGELFF. The CDR3 bases are TGCGCCAGCAGCCAAGGGCCGGGACAGTTTTTTTCCGGGGAGCTGTTTTTT.

The chain joins TRBV2 to TRBJ2-7; D unresolved. Germline V gene data show CDR1 as SNHLY and CDR2 as FYNNEI. V shed 8 bases and J shed 4 bases, with 9 bases lying between them. The CDR3 has 11 amino acids. In nucleotides, the CDR3 is TGTGCCAGCTCGTCAGAATACGAGCAGTACTTC. Encoded protein: CASSSEYEQYF. Variable domain in full (rest from reference TRBV2 and TRBJ2-7): EPEVTQTPSHQVTQMGQEVILRCVPISNHLYFYWYRQILGQKVEFLVSFYNNEISEKSEIFDDQFSVERPDGSNFTLKIRSTKLEDSAMYFCASSSEYEQYFGPGTRLTVT.

This clone was recorded only once. The rearrangement links TRBV24-1 to TRBJ2-1, with TRBD2 matching 11 bases. J gave up 0 bases and V 4 bases, and 16 bases lay outside the gene matches. The germline CDR1 and CDR2 sequences are KGHDR and SFDVKD. The CDR3 contains 21 residues. CDR3 sequence reads: CATSDPFASGRTGSSYNEQFF. The CDR3 DNA reads as TGTGCCACCAGTGACCCCTTCGCTAGCGGGAGGACGGGGAGCTCCTACAATGAGCAGTTCTTC.

V usage is TRBV24-1 and J usage is TRBJ1-5; the D is unclear. The CDR3 runs to 14 residues. V was trimmed by 4 bases and J by 0 bases, leaving 6 bases between them. From germline, CDR1 is KGHDR and CDR2 SFDVKD. The CDR3 spells CATSELASNQPQHF. CDR3 nucleotide sequence: TGTGCCACCAGTGAGTTGGCTAGCAATCAGCCCCAGCATTTT.

The chain links TRBV19 to TRBJ1-5; D call uncertain. Germline loops: CDR1 LNHDA, CDR2 SQIVND (reference sequence). Trimming pared 5 bases from V and 7 bases from J, leaving 12 bases between. The CDR3 totals 13 residues. CDR3 sequence (DNA): TGTGCCAGTAGTCCCGTCATCAGGCAGCCCCAGCATTTT. Translation: CASSPVIRQPQHF.

CDR3 coding DNA: TGTGCCAGCAGCGCACAAACAGGGGACCATCAGCCCCAGCATTTT. This gives the protein CASSAQTGDHQPQHF. J is TRBJ1-5 and V is TRBV7-2, with 7 bases matching TRBD1. There are 15 residues in the CDR3. Germline V lookup: CDR1 SGHTA, CDR2 FQGNSA. With 5 bases clipped from V and 5 bases from J, the junction kept 9 bases outside the gene matches.

The chain is built from TRBV18 and TRBJ1-2; D is possibly TRBD1 (5 bases). Trimming took 8 bases from V and 7 from J, leaving 17 bases between them. Per germline, CDR1 KGHSH and CDR2 LQKENI. There are 13 residues in the CDR3. The CDR3 loop is CASQFQGQGGYTF. In nucleotides, the CDR3 is TGTGCCAGCCAATTCCAGGGTCAAGGTGGCTACACCTTC.

This chain links TRBV5-4 with TRBJ2-1; D gene ambiguous. The germline V gene has CDR1 SGHNT and CDR2 YYREEE (reference sequence). Trimming took off 0 bases at V and 0 bases at J, with 7 bases between the two ends. The CDR3 is made up of 15 amino acids. CDR3 protein: CASSLGLSSYNEQFF. In nucleotides, the CDR3 is TGTGCCAGCAGCTTGGGGTTAAGCTCCTACAATGAGCAGTTCTTC.

This clone was seen only once. CDR3 DNA sequence: TGTGCCATCAGTGGAGACTCCGGGACAGGGGAGGGAAACACCATATATTTT. This sequence encodes CAISGDSGTGEGNTIYF. The V gene is TRBV10-3, the J gene TRBJ1-3, with 10 bases lining up with TRBD1. The CDR3 length is 17 residues. J gave up 4 bases and V 4 bases, and 10 bases lay outside the gene matches. Germline loops: CDR1 ENHRY, CDR2 SYGVKD.

The chain has TRBV6-5 and TRBJ1-1; D is uncertain. Trimming took off 6 bases at V and 4 bases at J, with 12 bases between the two ends. CDR3 size: 13 residues. Germline values: CDR1 MNHEY, CDR2 SVGAGI. The CDR3 DNA follows: TGTGCCAGCAGGAAGAATAGCGTCACTGAAGCTTTCTTT. This encodes CASRKNSVTEAFF.

The chain's CDR3 is CASRRDRGDTQYF. As DNA, the CDR3 is TGTGCCAGCAGACGAGACAGGGGGGATACGCAGTATTTT. The chain combines TRBV6-5 with TRBJ2-3, with 9 bases identical to TRBD1. Germline lookup yields CDR1 MNHEY and CDR2 SVGAGI. V dropped 6 bases and J dropped 6; count of bases not matched to a gene: 4. The CDR3 is made up of 13 amino acids.

The chain is built from TRBV28 and TRBJ2-7, with D perhaps matching TRBD2 (6 bases). The germline CDR1 and CDR2 sequences are MDHEN and SYDVKM. The CDR3 extends over 17 amino acids. Trimming stripped 3 bases from V and 4 bases from J, with 22 bases between. The CDR3 reads CASSFMPSRTIRYEQYF. CDR3 in DNA: TGTGCCAGCAGTTTTATGCCGTCCAGGACTATTAGGTACGAGCAGTACTTC.

The rearrangement uses TRBV25-1 and TRBJ1-1, with D tentatively TRBD1 (6 bases). This CDR3 contains 14 residues. The V gene's germline CDR1 is MGHDK and CDR2 SYGVNS. Trimming took 6 bases from V and 6 from J, leaving 17 bases between them. CDR3 sequence reads: CASSTQGGRAEAFF. Written as DNA, the CDR3 is TGTGCCAGCAGCACACAGGGAGGGAGGGCTGAAGCTTTCTTT.

The V gene is TRBV5-5, the J gene TRBJ2-1; no reliable D call. Germline values: CDR1 SGHKS, CDR2 YYEKEE (reference sequence). V lost 1 base and J lost 8, with 7 bases in between. This CDR3 contains 12 residues. The CDR3 is CASSLWSDEQFF. The CDR3 DNA follows: TGTGCCAGCAGCTTGTGGTCGGATGAGCAGTTCTTC. Complete variable domain (other parts from reference TRBV5-5 and TRBJ2-1): DAGVTQSPTHLIKTRGQQVTLRCSPISGHKSVSWYQQVLGQGPQFIFQYYEKEERGRGNFPDRFSARQFPNYSSELNVNALLLGDSALYLCASSLWSDEQFFGPGTRLTVL.

DNA of the CDR3: TGTGCCAGCAGCTTAACAACAGGGTGGGAGACCCAGTACTTC. It yields the protein CASSLTTGWETQYF. The chain combines TRBV7-2 with TRBJ2-5; the D gene is possibly TRBD1 (6 bases). Per the germline V gene, CDR1 is SGHTA and CDR2 is FQGNSA. V was shortened by 2 bases and J by 5 bases, with 12 bases between the two germline ends. The CDR3 spans 14 residues.